Each of the 32 T cell receptor beta chains below was sequenced from the same sample in a study of identical twins. TCRdb recomputed calls from the 5' RACE reads with MiXCR, one row per CDR3 protein. The profile shows about 160,000 distinct CDR3 sequences, around 3.5% of them singletons. The specimen was memory T cells sorted from blood. The receptor set was obtained from a man between 18 and 35 years old in good health.

This clonotype was picked up many times. The rearrangement uses TRBV2 and TRBJ2-7, with 11 nucleotides matching TRBD1. The V segment lost 6 bases and the J segment 2 bases; nucleotides outside the gene matches: 9. Germline CDR1 is SNHLY and CDR2 is FYNNEI. CDR3 size: 16 residues. CDR3 protein: CASSPTPGQGAYEQYV. The CDR3 region has the DNA TGTGCCAGCAGCCCCACCCCGGGACAGGGGGCCTACGAGCAGTACGTC.

This clonotype showed up many times. J is TRBJ1-5 and V is TRBV5-1; D is ambiguous. The CDR3 is 15 residues long. CDR1 is SGHRS and CDR2 is YFSETQ in the germline V gene. V gave up 4 bases and J gave up 1 base, with 12 bases separating them. The CDR3 spells CASSAPRMSNQPQHF. The DNA for the CDR3 is TGCGCCAGCAGCGCCCCTCGGATGAGCAATCAGCCCCAGCATTTT.

This clonotype was counted ten times or more. The rearrangement uses TRBV12-3 or TRBV12-4 and TRBJ2-3; D might be TRBD1 or TRBD2, each matching 5 bases. With 6 bases removed from V and 0 bases from J, the gap between germline ends came to 13 bases. This CDR3 has 15 residues. CDR3 coding DNA: TGTGCCAGCAGCCTAGGGGACCGTAGCACAGATACGCAGTATTTT. This encodes CASSLGDRSTDTQYF.

Details on this clonotype: A much larger clone lies a single base off, so this may be a read error. The missing conserved phenylalanine or tryptophan at the end of this CDR3 makes a read error likely. This rearrangement joins TRBV7-2 to TRBJ1-6; tentatively, D is TRBD1 (5 bases). V lost 4 bases, J lost 8 bases, and 6 bases lay in between. The length of the CDR3 is 12 residues. Germline CDR1 and CDR2: SGHTA and FQGNSA. CDR3 amino acids: CASSSGDSPLHL. In DNA, the CDR3 is TGTGCCAGCAGCTCGGGGGATTCACCCCTCCACCTT.

With regard to this clonotype: Since a much larger clone is just one base distant, this may be a read error. The chain combines TRBV12-3 or TRBV12-4 with TRBJ2-5, with TRBD2 matching 15 bases. The CDR3 covers 15 residues. V trimming: 6 bases; J trimming: 9 bases; junction bases outside the gene matches: 8. The CDR3 loop reads CASSGLAGGEGAQYF. For the CDR3, the DNA is TGTGCCAGCAGCGGACTAGCGGGAGGGGAAGGGGCCCAGTACTTC.

This clonotype was picked up many times. The gene calls are TRBV5-1 and TRBJ2-5, with D uncertain. V shed 0 bases and J shed 5 bases, with 8 bases lying between them. Germline V CDR1 and CDR2: SGHRS, YFSETQ. The CDR3 sequence is 13 residues long. The CDR3 DNA follows: TGCGCCAGCAGCTTGGATTTAAGCGAGACCCAGTACTTC. Translated: CASSLDLSETQYF.

At least ten counts were recorded for this clonotype. This chain links TRBV20-1 with TRBJ2-5; D call uncertain. V was cut by 7 bases and J by 2 bases, with 11 bases left in between. The CDR3 is made up of 12 amino acids. Germline loops: CDR1 DFQATT, CDR2 SNEGSKA (reference sequence). The CDR3 loop reads CSGASLQETQYF. The CDR3 DNA reads as TGCAGTGGGGCCAGCCTTCAAGAGACCCAGTACTTC.

In this sample, this clonotype turned up many times. The gene calls are TRBV5-6 and TRBJ2-1, with D tentatively TRBD1 (6 bases). Germline CDR1 is SGHDT and CDR2 is YYEEEE. Trimming took 3 bases from V and 6 from J, leaving 19 bases between them. The CDR3 has 16 residues. The CDR3 region is CASSSPTGWPSNEQFF. In DNA form, the CDR3 reads TGTGCCAGCAGCTCCCCCACAGGGTGGCCATCCAATGAGCAGTTCTTC.

This clonotype was observed at least ten times. This sequence joins TRBV7-9 and TRBJ1-1; no firm D call. Germline V lookup: CDR1 SEHNR, CDR2 FQNEAQ (reference sequence). The V gene lost 5 bases and the J gene lost 9 bases, with 13 bases spanning the gap. The CDR3 covers 12 residues. This chain's CDR3 is CASSPLKEKAFF. In DNA form, the CDR3 reads TGTGCCAGCAGCCCACTCAAGGAAAAAGCTTTCTTT.

This clonotype was seen repeatedly, ten times or more. This chain connects TRBV29-1 to TRBJ2-5; TRBD2 might be the D (5 bases). Between the trimmed V and J ends, which lost 3 bases and 2 bases, there was a span of 7 bases. Germline CDR1 reads SQVTM; CDR2 reads ANQGSEA. The CDR3 has 12 amino acids. The CDR3 DNA reads TGCAGCGTTGAGAGGGTTCAAGAGACCCAGTACTTC. Its protein is CSVERVQETQYF.

This clonotype was seen repeatedly, ten times or more. The chain couples TRBV11-2 to TRBJ2-1; no reliable D call. Germline CDR1 reads SGHAT; CDR2 reads FQNNGV. This CDR3 is 16 amino acids long. Trimming left V 0 bases short and J 0 bases short, with 9 bases between. CDR3 DNA sequence: TGTGCCAGCAGCTTAGATCTCAGCAGCTCCTACAATGAGCAGTTCTTC. Its protein product is CASSLDLSSSYNEQFF.

This clonotype appeared many times. The gene calls are TRBV13 and TRBJ2-5; weak D call: TRBD1 (5 bases). The CDR3 totals 14 residues. Germline V gene data show CDR1 as PRHDT and CDR2 as FYEKMQ (reference sequence). V was trimmed by 5 bases and J by 0 bases, leaving 10 bases between them. CDR3: CASSPPDNQETQYF. Here the CDR3 DNA reads TGTGCCAGCAGCCCCCCGGACAACCAAGAGACCCAGTACTTC. Full variable domain (rest looked up from reference TRBV13 and TRBJ2-5): AAGVIQSPRHLIKEKRETATLKCYPIPRHDTVYWYQQGPGQDPQFLISFYEKMQSDKGSIPDRFSAQQFSDYHSELNMSSLELGDSALYFCASSPPDNQETQYFGPGTRLLVL.

V is TRBV5-1 and J is TRBJ2-3, with D perhaps TRBD1 or TRBD2 (5 bases each). CDR3 length: 16 residues. With 2 bases removed from V and 2 bases from J, the gap between germline ends came to 15 bases. Looked up from germline, CDR1 is SGHRS and CDR2 is YFSETQ. CDR3 region: CASSLGERPNTDTQYF. CDR3 nucleotides: TGCGCCAGCAGCTTAGGGGAGCGGCCCAACACAGATACGCAGTATTTT.

This clonotype was observed many times. The gene calls are TRBV14 and TRBJ1-1; D call uncertain. V lost 1 base, J lost 1 base, and 4 bases lay in between. Germline loops: CDR1 SGHDN, CDR2 FVKESK. This CDR3 comprises 13 residues. CDR3 sequence (DNA): TGTGCCAGCAGCCAAGGGCAGAACACTGAAGCTTTCTTT. Translating gives CASSQGQNTEAFF.

This clonotype showed up many times. The chain is built from TRBV20-1 and TRBJ1-5, with D possibly matching TRBD1 (6 bases). Germline V gene data show CDR1 as DFQATT and CDR2 as SNEGSKA (reference sequence). This CDR3 contains 11 residues. Trimming removed 7 bases at V and 10 bases at J, with 14 bases between. This CDR3 reads CSVLPTGPQHF. The CDR3 DNA reads as TGCAGTGTCCTACCGACAGGCCCCCAGCATTTT.

There are many counts of this clonotype. The chain carries TRBV5-1 and TRBJ2-1; D unresolved. This CDR3 has 15 amino acids. From germline, CDR1 is SGHRS and CDR2 YFSETQ. Trimming removed 6 bases from V and 7 bases from J, with 20 bases in between. CDR3 DNA: TGCGCCAGCACACCTCTCGGTAGTCTGGAGAATGAGCAGTTCTTC. Protein sequence: CASTPLGSLENEQFF.

This clonotype appeared many times. The gene calls are TRBV19 and TRBJ2-7; TRBD1 is a possible D gene (5 bases). The length of the CDR3 is 14 residues. Between the trimmed V and J ends, which lost 4 bases and 2 bases, there was a span of 12 bases. CDR1 and CDR2 (germline): LNHDA, SQIVND (reference sequence). The CDR3 sequence is CASSTQTAPYEQYV. The CDR3 nucleotides read TGTGCCAGTAGTACCCAGACAGCACCCTACGAGCAGTACGTC.

At least ten counts were recorded for this clonotype. This rearrangement joins TRBV4-2 to TRBJ2-3; no definite D call. Trimming removed 1 base at V and 1 base at J, with 9 bases between. The CDR3 loop spans 15 amino acids. CDR1 and CDR2 from the germline V gene are LGHNA and YNFKEQ. CDR3 DNA: TGTGCCAGCAGCCAAGTCCGTTCGCGCACAGATACGCAGTATTTT. This translates into CASSQVRSRTDTQYF.

V usage is TRBV6-2 or TRBV6-3 and J usage is TRBJ2-6; TRBD1 matches at 7 bases. CDR3 length equals 19 residues. Germline V gives CDR1 MNHEY, CDR2 SVGEGT. Trimming cost V 2 bases and J 0 bases; bases outside gene matches: 10. This CDR3 reads CASSYRQAGGSSGANVLTF. The CDR3 DNA reads as TGTGCCAGCAGTTACCGACAGGCAGGGGGTTCCTCTGGGGCCAACGTCCTGACTTTC.

This clonotype was recorded many times. The chain links TRBV12-3 or TRBV12-4 to TRBJ2-2; D might be TRBD1 (6 bases). The CDR3 extends over 13 amino acids. Between the trimmed V and J ends, which lost 6 bases and 6 bases, there was a span of 11 bases. The CDR3 spells CASRPQGAGELFF. CDR3 DNA: TGTGCCAGCAGGCCACAGGGTGCCGGGGAGCTGTTTTTT.

Many counts were recorded for this clonotype. The chain is built from TRBV12-3 or TRBV12-4 and TRBJ2-1, with D perhaps being TRBD1 or TRBD2 (5 bases each). V was trimmed by 8 bases and J by 2 bases, leaving 19 bases between them. The CDR3 covers 16 residues. The CDR3 is CASRLRGRAAYNEQFF. CDR3 bases: TGTGCCAGCCGTCTAAGGGGTCGAGCGGCCTACAATGAGCAGTTCTTC.

This clonotype was seen repeatedly, ten times or more. V gene TRBV15 combines with J gene TRBJ2-2; the D is unclear. Trimming took off 0 bases at V and 7 bases at J, with 12 bases between the two ends. CDR3 size: 15 residues. Germline CDR1 and CDR2: LNHNV and YYDKDF (reference sequence). For the CDR3, the DNA is TGTGCCACCAGCAGAGAGGTGTTAGCTAGCGGGGAGCTGTTTTTT. Translating gives CATSREVLASGELFF.

The chain couples TRBV7-2 to TRBJ2-5; the D is unclear. Germline CDR1 reads SGHTA; CDR2 reads FQGNSA. The CDR3 covers 14 residues. V was pared by 5 bases and J by 7 bases, with 17 bases between. The DNA for the CDR3 is TGTGCCAGCAGCCTTACCAGCGACAAAGGGACCCAGTACTTC. Protein product: CASSLTSDKGTQYF.

This clonotype occurred a few times. This chain joins TRBV3-1 and TRBJ2-2; D is uncertain. The V and J ends lost 2 bases and 5 bases respectively, with 9 bases between them. CDR3 length: 14 residues. Germline assignment: CDR1 LGHDT and CDR2 YNNKEL (reference sequence). The CDR3 here is CASSQQAGTGELFF. In nucleotides, the CDR3 is TGTGCCAGCAGCCAACAAGCCGGGACCGGGGAGCTGTTTTTT.

The table lists this clonotype with many counts. The J gene is TRBJ2-4, the V gene TRBV30; D not certain. V was trimmed by 0 bases and J by 0 bases, leaving 6 bases between them. CDR3 length: 14 residues. Per germline, CDR1 GTSNPN and CDR2 SVGIG (reference sequence). The DNA for the CDR3 is TGTGCCTGGAGTGTTGGGCCAGCCAAAAACATTCAGTACTTC. It yields the protein CAWSVGPAKNIQYF.

This clonotype was picked up many times. The genes are TRBV3-1 and TRBJ2-1; TRBD2 agrees at 7 bases. Germline V gene lookup returns CDR1 LGHDT and CDR2 YNNKEL (reference sequence). The CDR3 runs to 15 residues. The ends lost 5 bases at V and 4 bases at J; junction bases unmatched: 8. The CDR3 sequence is CASSSRTRPYNEQFF. The CDR3 bases are TGTGCCAGCAGCTCCCGGACTAGACCTTACAATGAGCAGTTCTTC.

This clonotype has a count of ten or more. V and J are TRBV5-4 and TRBJ1-1; no reliable D call. V lost 3 bases and J lost 7, with 10 bases in between. Germline CDR1 SGHNT, CDR2 YYREEE (reference sequence). The CDR3 runs to 12 residues. CDR3 nucleotides: TGTGCCAGCAGCTCCCGTTGGAGTGAAGCTTTCTTT. Its protein is CASSSRWSEAFF.

Many counts were recorded for this clonotype. The chain combines TRBV27 with TRBJ2-6, with D unclear. CDR1 is MNHEY, CDR2 SMNVEV, per germline (reference sequence). Trimming removed 2 bases from V and 2 bases from J, with 1 base in between. This CDR3 has 13 amino acids. CDR3 residues: CASSLAGANVLTF. The CDR3 DNA reads as TGTGCCAGCAGTTTAGCTGGGGCCAACGTCCTGACTTTC.

The gene calls are TRBV7-2 and TRBJ2-2; either TRBD1 or TRBD2 may supply D (5 bases each). The germline V and J ends were trimmed by 5 bases and 2 bases, with 12 bases remaining between them. Per the germline V gene, CDR1 is SGHTA and CDR2 is FQGNSA. The CDR3 has 15 amino acids. CDR3 sequence (DNA): TGTGCCAGCAGCCCCCCGGGACCCAACACCGGGGAGCTGTTTTTT. Translating gives CASSPPGPNTGELFF.

There are many counts of this clonotype. This chain connects TRBV27 to TRBJ2-7, with 9 bases matching TRBD1. Germline lookup yields CDR1 MNHEY and CDR2 SMNVEV (reference sequence). V shed 5 bases and J 4 bases; nucleotides not matched to a gene: 6. CDR3 length: 14 amino acids. The CDR3 is CASSPGQGFYEQYF. CDR3 DNA sequence: TGTGCCAGCAGTCCGGGACAGGGTTTTTACGAGCAGTACTTC.

This clonotype was found many times. This chain links TRBV20-1 with TRBJ2-5, with a weak D call TRBD2 (6 bases). The CDR3 contains 13 residues. Trimming left V 2 bases short and J 0 bases short, with 7 bases between. CDR1 is DFQATT, CDR2 SNEGSKA, per germline (reference sequence). The CDR3 bases are TGCAGTGCTAGACTAGCGTACCAAGAGACCCAGTACTTC. This codes for CSARLAYQETQYF.

This clonotype was observed at least ten times. The gene calls are TRBV27 and TRBJ2-7; no reliable D call. Between the trimmed V and J ends, which lost 5 bases and 2 bases, there was a span of 10 bases. Looked up from germline, CDR1 is MNHEY and CDR2 is SMNVEV (reference sequence). The CDR3 loop spans 13 amino acids. The CDR3 bases are TGTGCCAGCAGTGCCATTCCGGCCTACGAGCAGTACTTC. This codes for CASSAIPAYEQYF.